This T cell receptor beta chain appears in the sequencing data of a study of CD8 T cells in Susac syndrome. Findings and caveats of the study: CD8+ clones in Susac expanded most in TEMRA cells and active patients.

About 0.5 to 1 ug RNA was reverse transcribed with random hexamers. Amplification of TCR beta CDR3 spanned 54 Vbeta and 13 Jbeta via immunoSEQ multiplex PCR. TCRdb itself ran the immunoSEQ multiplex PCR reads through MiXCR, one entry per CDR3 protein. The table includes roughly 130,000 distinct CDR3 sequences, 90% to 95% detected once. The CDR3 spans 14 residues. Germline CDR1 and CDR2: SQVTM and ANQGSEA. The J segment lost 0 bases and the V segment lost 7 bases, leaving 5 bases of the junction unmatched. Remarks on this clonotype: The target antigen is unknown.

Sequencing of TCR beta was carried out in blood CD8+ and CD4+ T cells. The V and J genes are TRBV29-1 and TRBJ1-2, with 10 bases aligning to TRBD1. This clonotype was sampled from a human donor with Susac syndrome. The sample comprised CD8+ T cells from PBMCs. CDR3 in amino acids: CSAGQGGANYGYTF. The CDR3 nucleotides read TGCAGCGCCGGACAGGGGGGAGCTAACTATGGCTACACCTTC.